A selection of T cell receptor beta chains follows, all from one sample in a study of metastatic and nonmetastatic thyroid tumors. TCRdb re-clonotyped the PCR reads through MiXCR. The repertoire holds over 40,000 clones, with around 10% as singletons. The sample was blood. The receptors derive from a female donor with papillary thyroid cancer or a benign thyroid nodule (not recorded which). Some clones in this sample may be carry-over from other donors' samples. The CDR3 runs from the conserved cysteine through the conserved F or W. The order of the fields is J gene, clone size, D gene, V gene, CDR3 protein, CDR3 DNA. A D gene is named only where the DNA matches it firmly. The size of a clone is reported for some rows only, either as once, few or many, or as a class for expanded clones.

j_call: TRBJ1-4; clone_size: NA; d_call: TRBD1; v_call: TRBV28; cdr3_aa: CATCIPGQCEKLFF; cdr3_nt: TGTGCCACCTGCATTCCGGGACAGTGTGAAAAACTGTTTTTT
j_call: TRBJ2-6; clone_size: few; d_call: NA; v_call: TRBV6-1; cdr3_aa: CASSTIQGRGGANVLTF; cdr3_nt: TGTGCCAGCAGCACCATACAGGGGAGGGGTGGGGCCAACGTCCTGACTTTC
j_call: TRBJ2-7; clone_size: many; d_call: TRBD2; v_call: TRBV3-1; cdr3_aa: CASSPETSGSYEQYF; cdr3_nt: TGTGCCAGCAGCCCAGAGACTAGCGGGTCGTACGAGCAGTACTTC
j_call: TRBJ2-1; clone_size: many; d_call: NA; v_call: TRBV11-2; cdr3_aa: CAGQELSSYNEQFF; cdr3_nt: TGTGCCGGCCAGGAGTTGAGCTCCTACAATGAGCAGTTCTTC
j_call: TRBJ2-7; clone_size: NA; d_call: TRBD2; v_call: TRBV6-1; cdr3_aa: CASSPPVLAGGYEQYF; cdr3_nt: TGTGCCAGCAGTCCCCCGGTACTAGCGGGAGGGTACGAGCAGTACTTC
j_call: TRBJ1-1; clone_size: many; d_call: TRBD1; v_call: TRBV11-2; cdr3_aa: CASSFLRDSTEAFF; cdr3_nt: TGTGCCAGCAGCTTCCTCCGGGACAGCACTGAAGCTTTCTTT
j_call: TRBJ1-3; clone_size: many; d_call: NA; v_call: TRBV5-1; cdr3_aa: CASSPGQSLSGNTIYF; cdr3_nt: TGCGCCAGCAGCCCGGGGCAGTCACTCTCTGGAAACACCATATATTTT
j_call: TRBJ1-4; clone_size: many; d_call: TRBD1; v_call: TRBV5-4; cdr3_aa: CASSLDGTGGEKLFF; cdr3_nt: TGTGCCAGCAGCTTGGATGGGACAGGAGGTGAAAAACTGTTTTTT
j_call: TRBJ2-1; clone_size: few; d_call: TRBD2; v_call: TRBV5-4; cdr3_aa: CASSLAPGRASNEQFF; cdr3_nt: TGTGCCAGCAGCTTGGCGCCGGGGAGGGCCTCCAATGAGCAGTTCTTC
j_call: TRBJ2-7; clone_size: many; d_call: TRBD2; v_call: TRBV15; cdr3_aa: CATSRDAGGGEQYF; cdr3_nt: TGTGCCACCAGCAGAGATGCGGGGGGCGGCGAGCAGTACTTC
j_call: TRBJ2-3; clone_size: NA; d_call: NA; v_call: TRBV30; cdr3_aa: CAWSVPGLLGGTDTQYF; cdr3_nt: TGTGCCTGGAGTGTTCCAGGCCTACTGGGGGGCACAGATACGCAGTATTTT
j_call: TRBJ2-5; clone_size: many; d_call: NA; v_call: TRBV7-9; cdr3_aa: CASSLVGQGVHQETQYF; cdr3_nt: TGTGCCAGCAGCTTAGTAGGGCAGGGAGTCCACCAAGAGACCCAGTACTTC
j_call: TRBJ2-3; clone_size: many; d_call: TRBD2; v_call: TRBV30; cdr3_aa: CACRTSGREVWYTQYF; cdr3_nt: TGTGCCTGCAGAACTAGCGGGCGGGAGGTTTGGTATACGCAGTATTTT
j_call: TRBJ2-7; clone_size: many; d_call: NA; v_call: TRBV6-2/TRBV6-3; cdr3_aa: CASSYLAPNSYEQYF; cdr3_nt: TGTGCCAGCAGTTACTTGGCTCCCAATTCCTACGAGCAGTACTTC
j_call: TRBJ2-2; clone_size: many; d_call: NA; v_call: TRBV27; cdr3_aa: CASSPNRDPSAGELFF; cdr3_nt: TGTGCCAGCAGTCCAAACCGGGACCCCTCCGCGGGGGAGCTGTTTTTT
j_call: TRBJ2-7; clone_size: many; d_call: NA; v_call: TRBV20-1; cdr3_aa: CSARDLSISRDQPYEQYF; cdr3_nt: TGCAGTGCTAGAGATTTATCCATTTCGCGGGACCAGCCCTACGAGCAGTACTTC
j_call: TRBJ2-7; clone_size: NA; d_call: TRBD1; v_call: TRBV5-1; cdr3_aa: CASSLRDRGYEQYF; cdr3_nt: TGCGCCAGCAGCCTCCGGGACAGGGGATACGAGCAGTACTTC
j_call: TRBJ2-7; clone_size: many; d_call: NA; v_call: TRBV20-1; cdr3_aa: CSAREGSEQYF; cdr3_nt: TGCAGTGCTAGAGAGGGTTCCGAGCAGTACTTC
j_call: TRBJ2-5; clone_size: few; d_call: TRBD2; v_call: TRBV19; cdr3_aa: CASSRGLVETQYF; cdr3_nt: TGTGCCAGTAGTAGGGGACTAGTGGAGACCCAGTACTTC
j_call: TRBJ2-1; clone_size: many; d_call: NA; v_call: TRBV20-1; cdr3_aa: CSASEAGGVYNEQFF; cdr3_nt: TGCAGTGCTAGCGAGGCGGGCGGAGTCTACAATGAGCAGTTCTTC
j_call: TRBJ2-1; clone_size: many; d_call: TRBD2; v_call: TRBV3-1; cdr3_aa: CASSQARLAGRNEQFF; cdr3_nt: TGTGCCAGCAGCCAAGCAAGGCTAGCGGGACGGAATGAGCAGTTCTTC
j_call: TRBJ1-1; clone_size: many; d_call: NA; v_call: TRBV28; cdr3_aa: CASSYGNTEAFF; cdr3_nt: TGTGCCAGCAGTTATGGGAACACTGAAGCTTTCTTT
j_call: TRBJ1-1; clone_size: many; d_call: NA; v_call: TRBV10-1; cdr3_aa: CASSESTRGGPEAFF; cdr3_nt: TGCGCCAGCAGTGAGTCGACTCGGGGCGGGCCTGAAGCTTTCTTT
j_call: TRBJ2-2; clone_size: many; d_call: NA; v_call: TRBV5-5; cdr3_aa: CASSFVAGAGELFF; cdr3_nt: TGTGCCAGCAGCTTCGTTGCAGGGGCTGGGGAGCTGTTTTTT
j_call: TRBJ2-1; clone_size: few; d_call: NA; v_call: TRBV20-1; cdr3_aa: CSASTTPYNNEQFF; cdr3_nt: TGCAGTGCTAGTACCACCCCTTATAACAATGAGCAGTTCTTC
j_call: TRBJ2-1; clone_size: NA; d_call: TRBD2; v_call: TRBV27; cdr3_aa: CASSLRAGDSDNEQFF; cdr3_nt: TGTGCCAGCAGTTTACGGGCGGGAGACAGCGACAATGAGCAGTTCTTC
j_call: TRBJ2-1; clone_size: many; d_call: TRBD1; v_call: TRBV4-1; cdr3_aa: CASSQPWDREQFF; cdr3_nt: TGCGCCAGCAGCCAGCCTTGGGACAGGGAGCAGTTCTTC
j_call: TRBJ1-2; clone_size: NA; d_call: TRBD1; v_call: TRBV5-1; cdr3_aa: CASSLADRVDGYTF; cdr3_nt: TGCGCCAGCAGCTTGGCCGACAGGGTGGATGGCTACACCTTC
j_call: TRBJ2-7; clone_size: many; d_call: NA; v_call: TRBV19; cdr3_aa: CASIGQTYEQYF; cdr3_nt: TGTGCCAGTATTGGGCAAACCTACGAGCAGTACTTC
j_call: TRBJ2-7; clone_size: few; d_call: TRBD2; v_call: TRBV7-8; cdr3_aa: CASSPYSGGITYEQYF; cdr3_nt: TGTGCCAGCAGCCCCTATAGCGGGGGGATTACCTACGAGCAGTACTTC
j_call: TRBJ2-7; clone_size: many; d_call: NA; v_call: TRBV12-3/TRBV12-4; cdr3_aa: CASSFWGNEQYF; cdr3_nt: TGTGCCAGCAGTTTTTGGGGGAACGAGCAGTACTTC
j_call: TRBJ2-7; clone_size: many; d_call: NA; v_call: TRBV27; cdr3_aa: CASSLSQDSSYEQYF; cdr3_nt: TGTGCCAGCAGTTTATCGCAGGATAGCTCCTACGAGCAGTACTTC
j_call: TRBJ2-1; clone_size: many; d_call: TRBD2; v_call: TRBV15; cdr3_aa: CATSRDASGRAFVEQFF; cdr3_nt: TGTGCCACCAGCAGAGATGCTAGCGGGAGGGCCTTCGTTGAGCAGTTCTTC
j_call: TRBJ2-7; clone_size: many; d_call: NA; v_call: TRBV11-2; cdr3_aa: CASSLIGQISSYEQYF; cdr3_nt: TGTGCCAGCAGCTTAATCGGTCAGATTAGCTCCTACGAGCAGTACTTC
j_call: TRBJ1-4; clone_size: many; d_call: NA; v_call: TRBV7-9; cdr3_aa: CASSPDSTNEKLFF; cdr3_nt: TGTGCCAGCAGCCCAGACTCAACTAATGAAAAACTGTTTTTT
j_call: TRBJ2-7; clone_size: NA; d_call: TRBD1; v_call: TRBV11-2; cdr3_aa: CASSYRDRDLPQYF; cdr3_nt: TGTGCCAGCAGCTACCGGGACAGGGATTTGCCTCAGTACTTC
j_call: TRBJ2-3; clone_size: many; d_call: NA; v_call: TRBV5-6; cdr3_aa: CASSLEGPYGGPDTQYF; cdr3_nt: TGTGCCAGCAGCTTGGAAGGGCCGTATGGGGGTCCAGATACGCAGTATTTT
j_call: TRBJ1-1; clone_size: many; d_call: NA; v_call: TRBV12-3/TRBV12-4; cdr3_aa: CASRVGRGFGEAFF; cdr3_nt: TGTGCCAGCAGAGTCGGACGCGGGTTCGGTGAAGCTTTCTTT
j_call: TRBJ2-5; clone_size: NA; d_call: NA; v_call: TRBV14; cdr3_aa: CASRQGWKVQETQYF; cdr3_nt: TGTGCCAGCAGACAAGGTTGGAAGGTACAAGAGACCCAGTACTTC
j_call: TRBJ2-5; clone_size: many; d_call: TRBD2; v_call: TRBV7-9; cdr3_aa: CASSLAGGRAFETQYF; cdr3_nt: TGTGCCAGCAGCTTAGCTGGCGGGAGGGCTTTCGAGACCCAGTACTTC
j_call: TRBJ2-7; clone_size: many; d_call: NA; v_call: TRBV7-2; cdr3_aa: CASSQLAATYEQYF; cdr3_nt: TGTGCCAGCAGCCAATTAGCGGCAACCTACGAGCAGTACTTC
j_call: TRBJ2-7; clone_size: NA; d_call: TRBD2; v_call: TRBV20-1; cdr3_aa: CSASGLAAGSYEQYF; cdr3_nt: TGCAGTGCTAGCGGACTAGCGGCGGGCTCCTACGAGCAGTACTTC
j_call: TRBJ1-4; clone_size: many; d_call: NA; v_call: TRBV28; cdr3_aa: CASSLRGNEKLFF; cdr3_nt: TGTGCCAGCAGTTTGCGGGGTAATGAAAAACTGTTTTTT
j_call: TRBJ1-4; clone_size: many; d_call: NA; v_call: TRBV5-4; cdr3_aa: CASSLQGEKLFF; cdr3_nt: TGTGCCAGCAGCTTGCAGGGTGAAAAACTGTTTTTT
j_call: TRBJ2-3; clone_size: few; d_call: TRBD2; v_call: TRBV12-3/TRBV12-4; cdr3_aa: CASSFSVGGIDTQYF; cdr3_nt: TGTGCCAGCAGTTTCAGTGTGGGAGGGATAGATACGCAGTATTTT
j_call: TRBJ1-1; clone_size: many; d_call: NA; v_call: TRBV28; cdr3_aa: CASSLSGPNTEAFF; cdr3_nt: TGTGCCAGCAGTTTGAGCGGACCCAACACTGAAGCTTTCTTT
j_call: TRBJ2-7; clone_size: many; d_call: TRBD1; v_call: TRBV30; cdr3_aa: CAWEAGTGLYEQYF; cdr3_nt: TGTGCCTGGGAGGCGGGGACAGGGCTCTACGAGCAGTACTTC
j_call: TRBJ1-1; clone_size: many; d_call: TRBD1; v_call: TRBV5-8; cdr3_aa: CASSSGQGNTEAFF; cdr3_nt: TGTGCCAGCAGCTCGGGACAGGGGAACACTGAAGCTTTCTTT
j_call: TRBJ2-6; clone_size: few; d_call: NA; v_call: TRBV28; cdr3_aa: CASTPTEFSSGANVLTF; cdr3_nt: TGTGCCAGCACCCCGACGGAGTTTAGCTCTGGGGCCAACGTCCTGACTTTC
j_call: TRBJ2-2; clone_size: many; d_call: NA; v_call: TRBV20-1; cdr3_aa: CSARSLELDTGELFF; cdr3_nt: TGCAGTGCTAGATCACTAGAGCTAGACACCGGGGAGCTGTTTTTT
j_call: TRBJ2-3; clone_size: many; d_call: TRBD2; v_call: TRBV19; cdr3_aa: CASSIVGGGQDTQYF; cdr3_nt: TGTGCCAGTAGTATAGTGGGGGGGGGTCAAGATACGCAGTATTTT
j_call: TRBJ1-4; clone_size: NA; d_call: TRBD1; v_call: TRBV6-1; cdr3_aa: CASSMGQGSEKLFF; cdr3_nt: TGTGCCAGCAGTATGGGACAGGGGAGTGAAAAACTGTTTTTT
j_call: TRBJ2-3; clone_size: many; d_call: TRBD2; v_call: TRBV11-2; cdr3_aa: CASSLRRASGTDTQYF; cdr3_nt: TGTGCCAGCAGCTTACGGAGGGCTAGCGGTACAGATACGCAGTATTTT
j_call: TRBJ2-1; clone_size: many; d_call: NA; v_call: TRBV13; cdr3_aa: CASSDRFGHEQFF; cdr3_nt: TGTGCCAGCAGCGATAGATTCGGCCATGAGCAGTTCTTC
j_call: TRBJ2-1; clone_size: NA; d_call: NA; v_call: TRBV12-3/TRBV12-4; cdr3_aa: CASTSPWMLVDNEQFF; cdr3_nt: TGTGCCAGCACCTCCCCGTGGATGCTTGTAGACAATGAGCAGTTCTTC
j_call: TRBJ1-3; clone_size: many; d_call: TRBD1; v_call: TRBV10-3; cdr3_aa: CAISEGTGASGNTIYF; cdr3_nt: TGTGCCATCAGTGAAGGGACAGGGGCCTCTGGAAACACCATATATTTT
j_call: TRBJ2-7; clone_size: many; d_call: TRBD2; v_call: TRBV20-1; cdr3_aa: CSASVAGEGYEQYF; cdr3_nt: TGCAGTGCTTCCGTAGCGGGAGAAGGGTACGAGCAGTACTTC
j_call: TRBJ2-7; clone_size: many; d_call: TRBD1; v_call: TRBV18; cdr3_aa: CASSASTGGDEQYF; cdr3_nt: TGTGCCAGCTCAGCGTCGACAGGGGGCGACGAGCAGTACTTC
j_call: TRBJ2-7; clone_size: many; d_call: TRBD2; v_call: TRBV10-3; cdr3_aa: CAISGKTSGNYEQYF; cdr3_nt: TGTGCCATCAGTGGAAAGACTAGCGGAAACTACGAGCAGTACTTC